The entry below gives a single T cell receptor beta chain sequence along with its context. Its antigen specificity is not known. No base-level quality is on record; no much larger clone is a single base apart. This sample is part of a study of blood T cell repertoires in COVID-19 (dated by TCRdb to the early 2020s). Broadly, across the study: The collaborator samples originated in the United States, Italy and Spain and spanned the acute and convalescent phases of COVID-19. Samples came from the ongoing ImmuneRACE study (first 160 participants) plus 1,254 subjects from 6 global collaborators. The repertoires were made available in a free public database intended to serve as a resource for research on the immune response to SARS-CoV-2. Where HLA class I and class II types were available, the types were taken from metadata supplied by the sample provider, not from assay-based typing. Subjects who had been exposed to COVID-19, were actively infected with it, or had recovered from it provided the deeply sampled blood TCRbeta repertoires that made up the dataset. The prospective study material was composed of cDNA or gDNA derived from T cells, B-cell-depleted T cells, or PBMCs. A de-identified subject ID, COVID-19 status, age in years and sex were almost always included in the sample metadata.

The immunoSEQ Assay, a bias-controlled multiplex PCR, was used to amplify TCRbeta CDR3 regions from genomic DNA. Processing in the source paper ran as follows. Nucleated cell counts per sample were estimated from amplification of reference gene primers within the assay. Sequence reads were collapsed and filtered to measure the absolute abundance of every unique TCRbeta CDR3 rearrangement. For each sample, productive Simpson clonality was calculated as the square root of Simpson's diversity index over productive rearrangements. TCRdb limited this immuneACCESS table to in-frame rearrangements with V and J called. A share of clones is missing; checked studies link under half to unresolved V genes, and the rest is unexplained. Clone size and V and J calls were adopted from that table, with D and trimming inferred from the DNA. The sample contains 150,000 to 160,000 clones, 80% of them found a single time. The leading ten clones occupy just over 0.55% of the sample.

There are 14 amino acids in the CDR3, from cysteine to phenylalanine inclusive. The only DNA kept is the CDR3, 42 bases in frame from the first base. CDR1 and CDR2 were assigned from the germline V gene as MNHEY and SVGAGI. The junction shows trimming of 6 bases on V and 4 bases on J, and the gene matches do not reach 6 bases of it. Each collaborating institution followed its own protocols to collect whole blood in K2EDTA tubes. For TCRbeta analysis, collaborators shipped samples as frozen whole blood, isolated PBMCs, or DNA extracted from either of those sample types. What the work shows at the level of the full study, not this receptor alone: How much clinical and demographic metadata was included differed by source and by participant, and the metadata was provided uncurated.

Sequenced: peripheral blood. The rearrangement combines TRBV6-5 with TRBJ1-2; TRBD1 aligns with 9 central bases. The TCR sequence derives from a man in his 60s with acute or convalescent COVID-19. The CDR3 protein: CASSDRGGGYGYTF. The DNA is as follows: TGTGCCAGCAGCGACAGGGGGGGAGGCTATGGCTACACCTTC.